The clone carrying this TCR beta chain was counted at least ten times. Antigen unknown. This record comes from a study of HIV-infected patients and healthy controls. Study-level points and caveats: Compared with healthy controls, HIV-infected patients showed less CDR3 sharing between individuals.

Reverse transcription used about 500 ng RNA and constant-region primers for alpha and beta. Separate chain-specific third strand synthesis with multiplexing indices produced the alpha and beta libraries. Each CDR3 protein is one row after TCRdb ran MiXCR on the 5' RACE reads. This table holds more than 15,000 distinct CDR3 sequences, 9.4% found once. Germline lookup yields CDR1 LNHDA and CDR2 SQIVND (reference sequence). Trimming cost V 5 bases and J 5 bases, with 12 bases left between them. CDR3 length: 13 amino acids. All unsorted peripheral T cells were captured because whole blood was used without fractionation.

The sequenced material came from blood. This receptor was obtained from an adult in good health. V is TRBV19 and J is TRBJ1-1, with a weak D call TRBD1 (6 bases). CDR3 nucleotide sequence: TGTGCCAGTAGTCACGGGGGCGCGACTGAAGCTTTCTTT. It encodes CASSHGGATEAFF.